Listed here is a single T cell receptor beta chain. The data were taken from a study of shared clonotypes between healthy human individuals. Study information: Each donor's CD8 memory used one plate, CD8 naive two, each CD4 subset three.

The assay was immunoSEQ multiplex PCR, and TCRdb's table has in-frame clones only and misses some. The sample records around 940,000 clones, more than 75% being singletons. CD4+ cells yielded CD45RA+ naive and CD45RA-negative memory subsets. V lost 7 bases and J lost 2; bases outside the gene matches: 4. This CDR3 comprises 13 residues. Germline-derived CDR1 and CDR2 are LNHDA and SQIVND (reference sequence). The sequence was obtained from a young man in good health. Sequences were obtained from memory CD4+ T cells sorted from blood. As for subset: CD45RA-negative fraction. The genes are TRBV19 and TRBJ2-7; TRBD2 agrees at 8 bases. The CDR3 reads CASTRGRTYEQYF. The CDR3 coding sequence is TGTGCCAGTACGCGCGGGAGGACCTACGAGCAGTACTTC.